A single sample gave rise to the 18 T cell receptor beta chains below, sequenced in a study of CD8+ T cells in alopecia areata. RNA, once extracted, was reverse transcribed into cDNA for use as the sequencing template. Using immunoSEQ multiplex PCR, the repertoire was profiled, and TCRdb retains in-frame clones only, with some absent. In the table there are approximately 150,000 clones, roughly half of which are singletons. The sample here was CD4+ T cells sorted from blood, taken at week 0. These receptors were taken from a human donor with alopecia areata.

J is TRBJ1-2 and V is TRBV30, with a weak D call TRBD1 (6 bases). V lost 3 bases and J lost 4, with 12 bases in between. In germline, CDR1 is GTSNPN, CDR2 SVGIG (reference sequence). The CDR3 is 13 amino acids. CDR3 amino acids: CAWRQGTFYGYTF. CDR3 in DNA: TGTGCCTGGAGACAGGGAACTTTCTATGGCTACACCTTC.

V and J are TRBV7-9 and TRBJ1-1, with D unresolved. V lost 1 base and J 4 bases, leaving 7 bases between the germline ends. Germline V lookup: CDR1 SEHNR, CDR2 FQNEAQ (reference sequence). This CDR3 is 13 amino acids long. The DNA for the CDR3 is TGTGCCAGCAGCTTAGTGGTAGCCACTGAAGCTTTCTTT. This gives the protein CASSLVVATEAFF.

This clone was counted a few times. V usage is TRBV14 and J usage is TRBJ2-1; TRBD2 is a possible D gene (6 bases). Germline V gene data show CDR1 as SGHDN and CDR2 as FVKESK. This CDR3 has 16 residues. V lost 0 bases to trimming and J lost 2 bases, with 11 bases between them. CDR3 residues: CASSQESSGPYNEQFF. CDR3 coding DNA: TGTGCCAGCAGCCAAGAGTCGAGCGGGCCCTACAATGAGCAGTTCTTC.

This clone was counted between two and nine times. This chain's CDR3 is CASSPRGGYTF. In DNA form, the CDR3 reads TGTGCCAGCAGCCCCCGGGGTGGCTACACCTTC. The chain links TRBV7-2 to TRBJ1-2, with D hard to call. V was shortened by 5 bases and J by 7 bases, with 8 bases between the two germline ends. Germline V CDR1 and CDR2: SGHTA, FQGNSA. The CDR3 sequence is 11 residues long.

V and J are TRBV29-1 and TRBJ1-1; no definite D call. V was shortened by 8 bases and J by 3 bases, with 16 bases between the two germline ends. This CDR3 contains 13 residues. The germline V gene has CDR1 SQVTM and CDR2 ANQGSEA. DNA of the CDR3: TGCAGCTCGGGAGAGGGAAGGCACACTGAAGCTTTCTTT. Translating gives CSSGEGRHTEAFF.

This rearrangement joins TRBV5-1 to TRBJ2-3; D is perhaps TRBD1 (6 bases). This CDR3 contains 14 residues. Germline V gene sequence: CDR1 SGHRS, CDR2 YFSETQ. Trimming cost V 0 bases and J 1 base, with 6 bases left between them. The CDR3 spells CASSLAGGTDTQYF. Here the CDR3 DNA reads TGCGCCAGCAGCTTGGCAGGGGGCACAGATACGCAGTATTTT.

V is TRBV6-5 and J is TRBJ2-7, with D perhaps matching TRBD2 (6 bases). The CDR3 runs 14 residues. Germline V gives CDR1 MNHEY, CDR2 SVGAGI. The V end lost 3 bases, the J end lost 4 bases, and 13 bases lay between the germline ends. CDR3 protein: CASSYSGGRYEQYF. For the CDR3, the DNA is TGTGCCAGCAGTTATAGCGGCGGCCGATACGAGCAGTACTTC.

The V gene is TRBV5-1, the J gene TRBJ1-5; 7 bases fit TRBD1. The ends lost 3 bases at V and 7 bases at J; junction bases unmatched: 7. The V gene's germline CDR1 is SGHRS and CDR2 YFSETQ. CDR3 size: 14 residues. The CDR3 region is CASSSQGRSQPQHF. CDR3 nucleotide sequence: TGCGCCAGCAGCTCACAGGGGCGCTCCCAGCCCCAGCATTTT.

In DNA form, the CDR3 reads TGTGCCAGCAGCCCGGGGAGGGGCCCTAGGGGGGCCAACGTCCTGACTTTC. This codes for CASSPGRGPRGANVLTF. This chain joins TRBV5-6 and TRBJ2-6, with 7 bases that match TRBD2. This CDR3 spans 17 amino acids. CDR1 is SGHDT, CDR2 YYEEEE, per germline. V lost 4 bases to trimming and J lost 4 bases; unmatched junction nucleotides: 11. Drawing the rest from reference TRBV5-6 and TRBJ2-6, the complete variable domain is DAGVTQSPTHLIKTRGQQVTLRCSPKSGHDTVSWYQQALGQGPQFIFQYYEEEERQRGNFPDRFSGHQFPNYSSELNVNALLLGDSALYLCASSPGRGPRGANVLTFGAGSRLTVL.

The gene calls are TRBV30 and TRBJ2-3, with D possibly matching TRBD1 (5 bases). The V end was cut by 7 bases, the J end by 4 bases, with 15 bases between. The CDR3 covers 13 residues. Germline V gives CDR1 GTSNPN, CDR2 SVGIG (reference sequence). CDR3 loop: CAYRPRAADTQYF. CDR3 coding DNA: TGTGCCTATCGCCCCAGGGCGGCAGATACGCAGTATTTT.

The V call is TRBV5-1, the J call TRBJ2-3, with D unresolved. This CDR3 is 15 amino acids long. Per the germline V gene, CDR1 is SGHRS and CDR2 is YFSETQ. Trimming removed 2 bases at V and 3 bases at J, with 13 bases between. The CDR3 region has the DNA TGCGCCAGCAGCTTCGCGACGAAAAGAACAGATACGCAGTATTTT. Its protein product is CASSFATKRTDTQYF.

This clone has only one observation. This sequence joins TRBV6-6 and TRBJ1-5; 8 bases are shared with TRBD1. Per germline, CDR1 MNHNY and CDR2 SVGAGI (reference sequence). CDR3 length: 16 residues. The V segment lost 1 base and the J segment 2 bases; nucleotides outside the gene matches: 4. CDR3 residues: CASSYFGQGGNQPQHF. CDR3 in DNA: TGTGCCAGCAGTTACTTCGGACAGGGCGGCAATCAGCCCCAGCATTTT.

The chain combines TRBV6-5 with TRBJ2-3, with TRBD1 matching 7 bases. Germline assignment: CDR1 MNHEY and CDR2 SVGAGI. This CDR3 is built from 15 residues. The V segment lost 0 bases and the J segment 3 bases; nucleotides outside the gene matches: 3. In DNA form, the CDR3 reads TGTGCCAGCAGTTACTCGGGACAGTGGACAGATACGCAGTATTTT. As protein: CASSYSGQWTDTQYF.

CDR3 nucleotide sequence: TGTGCCAGCAGCTTAACTCGAGAGACCCAGTACTTC. Amino acids: CASSLTRETQYF. The chain couples TRBV11-2 to TRBJ2-5; D gene uncertain. Germline-derived CDR1 and CDR2 are SGHAT and FQNNGV. Trimming removed 2 bases at V and 4 bases at J, with 5 bases between. The CDR3 runs 12 residues.

V usage is TRBV19 and J usage is TRBJ2-1, with 11 bases fitting TRBD2. CDR3 length: 16 amino acids. J gave up 10 bases and V 3 bases, and 11 bases lay outside the gene matches. Per the germline V gene, CDR1 is LNHDA and CDR2 is SQIVND (reference sequence). In DNA, the CDR3 is TGTGCCAGTAGTATCCAGGGGGGACTAGCGGTCTCCGAGCAGTTCTTC. The encoded protein is CASSIQGGLAVSEQFF.

The V call is TRBV4-3, the J call TRBJ2-7; a weak D match, TRBD1 (6 bases). Between the trimmed V and J ends, which lost 4 bases and 2 bases, there was a span of 12 bases. Germline V gene lookup returns CDR1 LGHNA and CDR2 YSLEER. The CDR3 is 14 amino acids. The CDR3 region is CASSRGTSTYEQYF. In nucleotides, the CDR3 is TGCGCCAGCAGCCGAGGGACATCGACCTACGAGCAGTACTTC.

The V and J genes are TRBV27 and TRBJ2-6, with D perhaps given as TRBD1 or TRBD2 (5 bases each). This CDR3 contains 16 residues. Germline V CDR1 and CDR2: MNHEY, SMNVEV (reference sequence). The germline V and J ends were trimmed by 7 bases and 0 bases, with 13 bases remaining between them. The CDR3 sequence is CASTLGRSSGANVLTF. The DNA for the CDR3 is TGTGCCAGCACCCTGGGACGGAGCTCTGGGGCCAACGTCCTGACTTTC. Drawing the rest from reference TRBV27 and TRBJ2-6, the complete variable domain is EAQVTQNPRYLITVTGKKLTVTCSQNMNHEYMSWYRQDPGLGLRQIYYSMNVEVTDKGDVPEGYKVSRKEKRNFPLILESPSPNQTSLYFCASTLGRSSGANVLTFGAGSRLTVL.

V is TRBV7-9 and J is TRBJ2-1; 7 bases align to TRBD2. Germline V gene data show CDR1 as SEHNR and CDR2 as FQNEAQ (reference sequence). CDR3 length: 16 residues. Trimming at V came to 0 bases and at J to 3 bases, leaving 5 bases not matched to a gene. The CDR3 spells CASSLATGLDYNEQFF. The CDR3 coding sequence is TGTGCCAGCAGCTTAGCCACCGGACTAGACTACAATGAGCAGTTCTTC.